This TCR beta chain was identified during a study of response to subunit inactivated influenza vaccine. Overall study results and limits: Only a handful of new T cells, the authors suggested, are recruited with each seasonal influenza vaccination.

This clonotype was observed many times. The antigen remains undetermined. The CDR3 covers 16 residues. V was trimmed by 4 bases and J by 0 bases, leaving 17 bases between them. Germline loops: CDR1 SQVTM, CDR2 ANQGSEA. TCRdb analysed the RT-PCR reads with MiXCR anew, one entry per CDR3 protein. The sample shows about 190,000 distinct CDR3 sequences, roughly an eighth of them seen only once. This TCR derives from a man aged 45-65 years who received an inactivated influenza vaccine. Sequencing was performed on CD8+ T cells sorted from PBMCs, taken about 5 days after vaccination. The chain carries TRBV29-1 and TRBJ2-3; a possible D gene is TRBD2 (5 bases). The CDR3 DNA reads as TGCAGCGTTGTCCCAAGACGAGCGGCCAGCACAGATACGCAGTATTTT. The encoded protein is CSVVPRRAASTDTQYF.